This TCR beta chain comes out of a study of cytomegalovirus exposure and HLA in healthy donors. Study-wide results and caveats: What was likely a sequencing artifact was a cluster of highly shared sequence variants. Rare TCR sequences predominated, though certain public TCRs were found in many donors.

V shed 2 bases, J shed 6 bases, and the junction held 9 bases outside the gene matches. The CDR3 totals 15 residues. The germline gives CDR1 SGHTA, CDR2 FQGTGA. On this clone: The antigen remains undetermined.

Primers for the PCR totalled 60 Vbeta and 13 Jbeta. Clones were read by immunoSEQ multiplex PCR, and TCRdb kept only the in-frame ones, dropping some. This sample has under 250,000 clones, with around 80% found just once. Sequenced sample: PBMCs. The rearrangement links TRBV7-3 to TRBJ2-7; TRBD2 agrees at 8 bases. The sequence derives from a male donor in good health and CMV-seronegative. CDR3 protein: CASSLFPGGPPEQYF. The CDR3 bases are TGTGCCAGCAGCTTATTTCCGGGAGGGCCCCCCGAGCAGTACTTC.